Sequencing of this TCR beta chain was carried out in a study of blood T cell repertoires in COVID-19. Whole-study context: Sample material is recorded as cDNA or gDNA derived from T cells, B-cell-depleted T cells, or PBMCs.

CDR3 length: 14 amino acids. Germline CDR1 and CDR2: SGHVS and FNYEAQ. V was shortened by 5 bases and J by 6 bases, with 16 bases between the two germline ends. Assay used: immunoSEQ multiplex PCR; TCRdb lists only in-frame clones, some missing. The table lists approximately 210,000 clones, roughly 84% of them singletons. The sequencing sample was made of peripheral blood. This rearrangement joins TRBV7-6 to TRBJ1-2; D is ambiguous. The TCR sequence derives from a woman of 80 years or more with COVID-19, enrolled during active disease. The CDR3 sequence: CASSPTTRQDGYTF. In DNA, the CDR3 is TGTGCCAGCAGCCCGACCACCCGACAAGATGGCTACACCTTC.